A single sample gave rise to the 27 T cell receptor beta chains below, sequenced in a study of T cell responses to AZD1222 COVID-19 vaccine. Here immunoSEQ multiplex PCR was the method, and the copy in TCRdb shows in-frame clones only, minus some. Of about 31,000 clones listed, roughly 88% were seen once; the top ten hold less than 15%. Sequenced here: peripheral blood, sampled 28 days after the second AZD1222 dose. These receptors were taken from an adult who received the AZD1222 COVID-19 vaccine.

The chain is built from TRBV10-3 and TRBJ1-6, with TRBD1 identical over 7 bases. J lost 10 bases, V lost 5 bases, and 11 bases had no gene match. The CDR3 has 15 amino acids. Looked up from germline, CDR1 is ENHRY and CDR2 is SYGVKD. In nucleotides, the CDR3 is TGTGCCATCAGTAGTACAGGGGCTTTTGGGTCACCCCTCCACTTT. Residues: CAISSTGAFGSPLHF.

J is TRBJ1-2 and V is TRBV27; tentative D call: TRBD1 (6 bases). CDR1 MNHEY and CDR2 SMNVEV come from the germline V gene (reference sequence). The CDR3 is 13 amino acids. V was shortened by 3 bases and J by 6 bases, with 11 bases between the two germline ends. CDR3 residues: CASSLLRGDGYTF. The CDR3 bases are TGTGCCAGCAGTTTGTTGAGGGGGGATGGCTACACCTTC.

The chain carries TRBV3-1 (or the pseudogene TRBV3-2) and TRBJ2-5, with 9 bases that match TRBD2. Germline V lookup: CDR1 LGHDT, CDR2 YNNKEL (reference sequence). V shed 4 bases and J 5 bases; nucleotides not matched to a gene: 8. The CDR3 is 15 amino acids. The CDR3 DNA follows: TGTGCCAGCAGCCCCACGGCGGGGGGGCTCGAGACCCAGTACTTC. As protein: CASSPTAGGLETQYF.

V usage is TRBV5-4 and J usage is TRBJ1-2, with 9 bases fitting TRBD1. CDR1 SGHNT and CDR2 YYREEE come from the germline V gene (reference sequence). The V and J ends lost 4 bases and 8 bases, in that order; junction bases with no gene match: 6. The CDR3 consists of 13 residues. As DNA, the CDR3 is TGTGCCAGCAGCGGAGGGACAGGGATGGGCTACACCTTC. Its protein product is CASSGGTGMGYTF.

The chain couples TRBV12-3 or TRBV12-4 to TRBJ1-1; no firm D call. The ends were cut back, 3 bases at V and 0 bases at J, with 5 bases in the middle. This CDR3 is 13 amino acids long. The chain's CDR3 is CASSFSVNTEAFF. The CDR3 DNA sequence: TGTGCCAGCAGTTTTTCGGTGAACACTGAAGCTTTCTTT.

The chain recombines TRBV3-1 (or the pseudogene TRBV3-2) with TRBJ1-2; D possibly corresponds to TRBD1 (6 bases). Germline values: CDR1 LGHDT, CDR2 YNNKEL (reference sequence). The germline V and J ends were trimmed by 0 bases and 4 bases, with 15 bases remaining between them. The length of the CDR3 is 16 residues. In DNA, the CDR3 is TGTGCCAGCAGCCAAGATCTGCAGGGGCATGCCTATGGCTACACCTTC. This encodes CASSQDLQGHAYGYTF.

This clone was found once. The chain uses TRBV9 and TRBJ2-3; D is ambiguous. The germline V and J ends were trimmed by 0 bases and 2 bases, with 7 bases remaining between them. This CDR3 is 14 amino acids long. Germline-derived CDR1 and CDR2 are SGDLS and YYNGEE. The CDR3, as DNA: TGTGCCAGCAGCGTAGGAGGTACCACAGATACGCAGTATTTT. Its protein is CASSVGGTTDTQYF.

This chain uses TRBV6-5 with TRBJ1-2; TRBD1 is a possible D gene (5 bases). CDR1 and CDR2 from the germline V gene are MNHEY and SVGAGI. The CDR3 is made up of 12 amino acids. V lost 5 bases, J lost 12 bases, and 16 bases lay in between. The CDR3 protein is CASSPPGPDHTF. DNA for the CDR3: TGTGCCAGCAGTCCCCCGGGGCCGGATCACACCTTC.

The gene calls are TRBV5-1 and TRBJ2-3; D may correspond to TRBD1 or TRBD2 (5 bases each). The germline V gene encodes CDR1 SGHRS and CDR2 YFSETQ. Deletions cut 2 bases from V and 2 bases from J, with 15 bases between. CDR3 size: 16 residues. The CDR3 is CASSLGNGGITDTQYF. DNA of the CDR3: TGCGCCAGCAGCTTAGGGAATGGGGGAATCACAGATACGCAGTATTTT.

The chain has TRBV5-1 and TRBJ1-3; D is unclear. This CDR3 has 14 residues. Per the germline V gene, CDR1 is SGHRS and CDR2 is YFSETQ. The V end was cut by 7 bases, the J end by 0 bases, with 11 bases between. CDR3 nucleotide sequence: TGCGCCAGCGGGATGGGCTACTCTGGAAACACCATATATTTT. Protein sequence: CASGMGYSGNTIYF.

The chain employs TRBV19 and TRBJ2-5, with 9 bases matching TRBD2. The CDR3 covers 15 residues. J lost 3 bases, V lost 4 bases, and 6 bases had no gene match. CDR1 is LNHDA and CDR2 is SQIVND in the germline V gene (reference sequence). For the CDR3, the DNA is TGTGCCAGTAGTAATAGCGGGGGCGCTGAAGAGACCCAGTACTTC. It is translated as CASSNSGGAEETQYF.

The chain joins TRBV3-1 (or the pseudogene TRBV3-2) to TRBJ1-1, with D possibly being TRBD1 (5 bases). The V and J ends lost 0 bases and 1 base respectively, with 21 bases between them. The CDR3 is 19 amino acids. The germline CDR1 and CDR2 sequences are LGHDT and YNNKEL (reference sequence). The CDR3 protein is CASSQDLLGLASANTEAFF. CDR3 nucleotide sequence: TGTGCCAGCAGCCAAGATCTCCTGGGACTGGCGTCGGCGAACACTGAAGCTTTCTTT.

J is TRBJ1-5 and V is TRBV5-6; TRBD1 matches 7 bases. V lost 0 bases, J lost 1 base, and 7 bases stayed unmatched. Germline V gives CDR1 SGHDT, CDR2 YYEEEE. This CDR3 comprises 17 residues. CDR3 sequence reads: CASSLVSGGMSNQPQHF. The CDR3 DNA sequence: TGTGCCAGCAGCTTGGTATCAGGGGGTATGAGCAATCAGCCCCAGCATTTT.

This clone was picked up a small number of times. The V call is TRBV7-2, the J call TRBJ2-7; a possible D gene is TRBD2 (6 bases). V was trimmed by 1 base and J by 5 bases, leaving 12 bases between them. The germline gives CDR1 SGHTA, CDR2 FQGNSA. This CDR3 has 14 residues. CDR3 DNA sequence: TGTGCCAGCAGCTTAGTCAGGGACTCGCACGAGCAGTACTTC. Protein sequence: CASSLVRDSHEQYF.

This chain joins TRBV6-5 and TRBJ2-7; 7 bases match TRBD1. Trimming cost V 2 bases and J 2 bases; bases outside gene matches: 9. CDR3 length: 16 residues. From germline, CDR1 is MNHEY and CDR2 SVGAGI. The CDR3 loop is CASSYQRTGTAYEQYF. The CDR3 DNA sequence: TGTGCCAGCAGTTACCAACGAACCGGGACAGCCTACGAGCAGTACTTC.

The chain has TRBV3-1 (or the pseudogene TRBV3-2) and TRBJ1-2; TRBD1 aligns across 7 bases. The V segment lost 4 bases and the J segment 5 bases; nucleotides outside the gene matches: 10. Germline CDR1 is LGHDT and CDR2 is YNNKEL (reference sequence). The CDR3 sequence is 15 residues long. Here the CDR3 reads CASSLGTDPLYGYTF. CDR3 coding DNA: TGTGCCAGCAGCCTAGGGACAGATCCTCTTTATGGCTACACCTTC.

The count of this clone is one. The chain uses TRBV9 and TRBJ2-1; D not resolved. CDR3 length equals 16 residues. Per the germline V gene, CDR1 is SGDLS and CDR2 is YYNGEE. The ends were cut back, 3 bases at V and 0 bases at J, with 13 bases in the middle. The CDR3: CASSARDGRSYNEQFF. In DNA form, the CDR3 reads TGTGCCAGCAGCGCCCGTGACGGCCGCTCCTACAATGAGCAGTTCTTC.

This chain connects TRBV7-2 to TRBJ1-2; 11 bases map to TRBD1. V lost 5 bases, J lost 1 base, and 9 bases stayed unmatched. The CDR3 spans 17 residues. CDR1 and CDR2 from the germline V gene are SGHTA and FQGNSA. The CDR3 is CASSPSSGTGGNYGYTF. As DNA, the CDR3 is TGTGCCAGCAGCCCATCCTCCGGGACAGGGGGTAACTATGGCTACACCTTC.

The J gene is TRBJ2-3, the V gene TRBV5-1; TRBD2 matches 8 bases. The ends lost 0 bases at V and 5 bases at J; junction bases unmatched: 8. CDR3 length equals 16 residues. CDR1 and CDR2 (germline): SGHRS, YFSETQ. Here the CDR3 reads CASSLGPGGPGDTQYF. The DNA of the CDR3 is TGCGCCAGCAGCTTGGGACCGGGGGGGCCGGGAGATACGCAGTATTTT.

J is TRBJ1-6 and V is TRBV11-2, with D unclear. Germline V gene data show CDR1 as SGHAT and CDR2 as FQNNGV. V lost 2 bases to trimming and J lost 7 bases, with 12 bases between them. CDR3 length: 15 residues. Written as DNA, the CDR3 is TGTGCCAGCAGCTTACGACAAAGGGAGAATTCACCCCTCCACTTT. It codes for CASSLRQRENSPLHF.

The V gene is TRBV9, the J gene TRBJ2-7; 9 nucleotides align to TRBD1. This CDR3 contains 14 residues. V gave up 1 base and J gave up 5 bases; unmatched junction bases: 4. The V gene's germline CDR1 is SGDLS and CDR2 YYNGEE. CDR3 region: CASSVKGQGDEQYF. In nucleotides, the CDR3 is TGTGCCAGCAGCGTAAAGGGACAGGGCGACGAGCAGTACTTC.

The chain has TRBV5-1 and TRBJ1-6; 7 bases match TRBD1. Losses at the gene ends were 0 bases for V and 0 bases for J; bases not matched to a gene: 9. Looked up from germline, CDR1 is SGHRS and CDR2 is YFSETQ. The CDR3 has 19 amino acids. In nucleotides, the CDR3 is TGCGCCAGCAGCTTGGCCAGGACAGGTCCAAGCTCCTATAATTCACCCCTCCACTTT. Protein: CASSLARTGPSSYNSPLHF.

V is TRBV2 and J is TRBJ1-2, with a weak D call TRBD1 (5 bases). The CDR3 length is 16 residues. Trimming took off 4 bases at V and 5 bases at J, with 20 bases between the two ends. The germline CDR1 and CDR2 sequences are SNHLY and FYNNEI. CDR3 loop: CASSAGEGKGPYGYTF. CDR3 DNA: TGTGCCAGCAGTGCGGGGGAGGGGAAGGGACCTTATGGCTACACCTTC.

The gene calls are TRBV3-1 (or the pseudogene TRBV3-2) and TRBJ2-4; 9 bases line up with TRBD1. Germline V gene lookup returns CDR1 LGHDT and CDR2 YNNKEL (reference sequence). J was trimmed by 9 bases and V by 0 bases; bases with no gene match: 3. This CDR3 is built from 14 residues. CDR3 amino acids: CASSQETGQGIQYF. CDR3 coding DNA: TGTGCCAGCAGCCAAGAGACGGGACAGGGCATTCAGTACTTC.

The chain joins TRBV3-1 (or the pseudogene TRBV3-2) to TRBJ1-2; possibly TRBD1 for D (6 bases). The germline CDR1 and CDR2 sequences are LGHDT and YNNKEL (reference sequence). The CDR3 extends over 16 amino acids. Trimming removed 1 base at V and 0 bases at J, with 12 bases between. The CDR3 bases are TGTGCCAGCAGCCAAGGACAGGTCCTAGCTAACTATGGCTACACCTTC. Translating it yields CASSQGQVLANYGYTF.

The chain joins TRBV2 to TRBJ2-7, with D perhaps matching TRBD1 (6 bases). The CDR3 is 15 amino acids. Trimming left V 7 bases short and J 2 bases short, with 18 bases between. Germline V gene data show CDR1 as SNHLY and CDR2 as FYNNEI. CDR3 loop: CASKYRGGGPYEQYF. In DNA, the CDR3 is TGTGCCAGCAAATACCGGGGTGGGGGCCCCTACGAGCAGTACTTC.

The gene calls are TRBV29-1 and TRBJ1-2; TRBD1 matches at 7 bases. Germline V gene lookup returns CDR1 SQVTM and CDR2 ANQGSEA. The CDR3 loop spans 11 amino acids. V shed 7 bases and J 7 bases; nucleotides not matched to a gene: 6. CDR3 sequence reads: CSGGNRGGYTF. The CDR3 DNA reads TGCAGCGGGGGGAACAGGGGTGGCTACACCTTC.